A selection of T cell receptor beta chains follows, all from one sample in a study of T cells in Graves' hyperthyroidism and ophthalmopathy. TCRdb reprocessed the multiplex PCR reads with MiXCR, giving one entry per CDR3 protein. The sample shows approximately 560,000 distinct CDR3 sequences, 46% of them seen only once. The sequenced sample was peripheral blood or thyroid tissue (not recorded which). Source of these receptors: a woman aged 18 to 35 with Graves' hyperthyroidism. Both conserved end residues are part of each CDR3. D genes are given only for firm matches. Rows give clone size only sometimes, using once, few, many, or a class for an expanded clone.

V	D	size	J	CDR3	DNA
TRBV18	TRBD1	-	TRBJ1-2	CASSEDRDVNGYTF	TGTGCCAGCTCGGAGGACAGGGACGTGAATGGCTACACCTTC
TRBV2	-	-	TRBJ1-2	CASSEVGPAYGYTF	TGTGCCAGCAGTGAAGTGGGTCCCGCCTATGGCTACACCTTC
TRBV4-1	-	-	TRBJ1-2	CASSQVLSSDLSTYYGYTF	TGCGCCAGCAGCCAAGTTTTGTCCAGTGATTTGTCGACGTACTATGGCTACACCTTC
TRBV7-6	-	many	TRBJ1-1	CASSQGGSNTEAFF	TGTGCCAGCAGCCAAGGCGGCAGCAACACTGAAGCTTTCTTT
TRBV2	-	-	TRBJ1-5	CASNSRGIGQPQHF	TGTGCCAGCAATAGCAGGGGTATTGGGCAGCCCCAGCATTTT
TRBV12-3/TRBV12-4	-	few	TRBJ2-5	CASSLGVSGETQYF	TGTGCCAGCAGTTTAGGGGTCAGTGGGGAGACCCAGTACTTC
TRBV10-3	-	-	TRBJ1-1	CAISLDRGNAEAFF	TGTGCCATCAGCCTTGATAGGGGGAACGCTGAAGCTTTCTTT
TRBV7-2	-	many	TRBJ2-7	CASSLYDEQYF	TGTGCCAGCAGCTTATACGACGAGCAGTACTTC
TRBV25-1	TRBD1	-	TRBJ1-2	CASSVRGGGNYGYTF	TGTGCCAGCAGTGTTCGAGGGGGCGGCAACTATGGCTACACCTTC
TRBV15	-	few	TRBJ2-2	CATSRAQNAGELFF	TGTGCCACCAGCAGAGCACAGAACGCCGGGGAGCTGTTTTTT
TRBV29-1	-	-	TRBJ2-3	CSVEGPKGDTQYF	TGCAGCGTTGAAGGGCCCAAAGGAGATACGCAGTATTTT
TRBV2	-	-	TRBJ2-5	CASSPTGTMGETQYF	TGTGCCAGCAGTCCTACCGGGACGATGGGTGAGACCCAGTACTTC
TRBV7-9	-	few	TRBJ1-1	CASIHFPGPLNTEAFF	TGTGCCAGCATCCATTTCCCCGGGCCGTTGAACACTGAAGCTTTCTTT
TRBV25-1	TRBD2	once	TRBJ2-2	CASRRSGRAQTGELFF	TGTGCCAGCAGGAGGAGCGGGAGGGCCCAAACCGGGGAGCTGTTTTTT
TRBV2	-	-	TRBJ1-6	CASSYSSGSPLHF	TGTGCCAGCAGTTACTCTAGCGGTTCACCCCTCCACTTT
TRBV9	TRBD1	few	TRBJ1-2	CASSADRGIGGYTF	TGTGCCAGCAGCGCCGACAGGGGTATAGGTGGCTACACCTTC
TRBV7-8	-	-	TRBJ2-5	CASSGPMAQYF	TGTGCCAGCAGCGGTCCTATGGCCCAGTACTTC
TRBV19	-	-	TRBJ1-2	CASSIARNYGYTF	TGTGCCAGTAGTATTGCCAGGAACTATGGCTACACCTTC
TRBV7-2	-	-	TRBJ1-1	CASRPRDWNTEAFF	TGTGCCAGCAGACCGCGTGACTGGAACACTGAAGCTTTCTTT
TRBV25-1	TRBD2	-	TRBJ2-2	CASRRAGGHGELFF	TGTGCCAGCAGAAGAGCGGGAGGGCACGGGGAGCTGTTTTTT
TRBV2	-	-	TRBJ2-6	CATPAPGQMPSGANVLTF	TGTGCCACCCCCGCCCCCGGACAGATGCCCTCTGGGGCCAACGTCCTGACTTTC
TRBV6-5	-	few	TRBJ1-5	CASNRPGAFNQPQHF	TGTGCCAGCAACAGGCCCGGGGCGTTCAATCAGCCCCAGCATTTT
TRBV6-6	-	few	TRBJ1-2	CASRPLDLTTGYGYTF	TGTGCCAGCAGACCCCTGGACTTGACGACAGGCTATGGCTACACCTTC
TRBV24-1	-	-	TRBJ2-3	CATSGSDFDTQYF	TGTGCCACCAGTGGGAGCGACTTCGATACGCAGTATTTT
TRBV7-2	-	-	TRBJ2-7	CASSLAAQGGGPREQYF	TGTGCCAGCAGCTTAGCAGCACAGGGTGGCGGGCCCCGGGAGCAGTACTTC
TRBV20-1	-	-	TRBJ2-5	CSARGLASQEAQYF	TGCAGTGCTAGGGGGCTAGCCTCCCAAGAGGCCCAGTACTTC
TRBV7-2	TRBD1	-	TRBJ1-2	CATADRATAYGYTF	TGTGCCACCGCGGACAGGGCTACGGCCTATGGCTACACCTTC
TRBV3-1	-	-	TRBJ1-1	CASSQGPRTVNTEAFF	TGTGCCAGCAGCCAAGGGCCCCGGACGGTGAACACTGAAGCTTTCTTT
TRBV25-1	-	few	TRBJ1-6	CASSGGQGNSPLHF	TGTGCCAGCAGTGGGGGGCAGGGAAATTCACCCCTCCACTTT
TRBV5-1	-	few	TRBJ1-1	CASSLGGQATEAFF	TGCGCCAGCAGCTTGGGGGGGCAGGCAACTGAAGCTTTCTTT
TRBV30	TRBD1	-	TRBJ1-2	CAWDRGHDGYTF	TGTGCCTGGGACAGGGGGCACGATGGCTACACCTTC
TRBV29-1	TRBD2	many	TRBJ2-7	CSVGREYEQYF	TGCAGCGTTGGGCGGGAGTACGAGCAGTACTTC
TRBV14	-	many	TRBJ2-5	CASSQSAGIQETQYF	TGTGCCAGCAGCCAATCCGCCGGGATCCAAGAGACCCAGTACTTC
TRBV20-1	TRBD1	-	TRBJ1-5	CSARDRGGNQPQHF	TGCAGTGCTAGGGACAGGGGCGGTAATCAGCCCCAGCATTTT
TRBV9	TRBD1	many	TRBJ1-4	CASSAWTGPNEKLFF	TGTGCCAGCAGCGCCTGGACAGGGCCGAATGAAAAACTGTTTTTT
TRBV24-1	TRBD2	-	TRBJ2-5	CATQLAAGGETQYF	TGTGCCACACAACTCGCGGCGGGAGGAGAGACCCAGTACTTC
TRBV7-6	-	-	TRBJ1-2	CASSLAPGKDGYTF	TGTGCCAGCAGCTTAGCCCCAGGGAAGGATGGCTACACCTTC
TRBV9	-	-	TRBJ2-2	CASKPRGTGELFF	TGTGCCAGCAAGCCCAGGGGCACCGGGGAGCTGTTTTTT
TRBV2	-	many	TRBJ2-7	CASSERGNEQYF	TGTGCCAGCAGTGAGAGAGGAAACGAGCAGTACTTC
TRBV12-3/TRBV12-4	-	-	TRBJ2-5	CASSLWGIRQETQYF	TGTGCCAGCAGTTTGTGGGGAATTCGGCAGGAGACCCAGTACTTC
TRBV20-1	-	many	TRBJ1-1	CSARSGNPEAFF	TGCAGTGCTAGGTCAGGGAACCCTGAAGCTTTCTTT
TRBV7-9	-	many	TRBJ2-7	CASSFFGSTDEQYF	TGTGCCAGCAGCTTTTTCGGGAGCACGGACGAGCAGTACTTC
TRBV24-1	-	-	TRBJ1-5	CATSVFGNQPQHF	TGTGCCACCAGTGTATTCGGCAATCAGCCCCAGCATTTT
TRBV20-1	-	-	TRBJ1-3	CSARDLRGVNTIYF	TGCAGTGCTAGAGATTTACGGGGCGTAAACACCATATATTTT
TRBV7-9	-	once	TRBJ2-5	CASSFGTSQETQYF	TGTGCCAGCAGTTTCGGGACGTCACAAGAGACCCAGTACTTC
TRBV10-3	TRBD2	-	TRBJ2-7	CASTLGLFYEQYF	TGTGCCAGCACGTTGGGACTATTTTACGAGCAGTACTTC
TRBV4-1	-	once	TRBJ2-5	CASSQSGGWGTQYF	TGTGCCAGCAGCCAATCGGGGGGCTGGGGGACCCAGTACTTC
TRBV19	-	few	TRBJ2-5	CASSPRTNQETQYF	TGTGCCAGTAGTCCCAGGACTAACCAAGAGACCCAGTACTTC
TRBV7-3	-	many	TRBJ1-6	CASSSGSGNSPLHF	TGTGCCAGCAGCTCGGGATCGGGAAATTCACCCCTCCACTTT
TRBV24-1	-	-	TRBJ1-2	CATSDSNLQGNYGYTF	TGTGCCACCAGTGACTCCAACCTACAGGGTAACTATGGCTACACCTTC
TRBV7-9	TRBD1	-	TRBJ1-4	CASSFRDSNGKLFF	TGTGCCAGCAGCTTCCGGGACAGTAATGGAAAACTGTTTTTT
TRBV24-1	TRBD2	-	TRBJ2-2	CATSDLGREVTGELFF	TGTGCCACCAGTGATTTAGGGCGGGAGGTAACCGGGGAGCTGTTTTTT
TRBV2	-	many	TRBJ1-6	CASGVGGSFSPLHF	TGTGCCAGCGGCGTCGGGGGGTCGTTCTCACCCCTCCACTTT
TRBV2	-	-	TRBJ1-4	CASRRGLDEKLFF	TGTGCCAGCCGCCGGGGATTGGATGAAAAACTGTTTTTT
TRBV7-6	-	-	TRBJ1-5	CASSQGPDSNQPQHF	TGTGCCAGCAGCCAAGGACCCGATAGCAATCAGCCCCAGCATTTT
TRBV2	TRBD2	-	TRBJ2-7	CASSLAGDGTDEQYF	TGTGCCAGCAGCTTAGCGGGAGACGGAACGGACGAGCAGTACTTC
TRBV29-1	-	-	TRBJ1-4	CSVQLGGVNEKLFF	TGCAGCGTTCAACTCGGAGGAGTCAATGAAAAACTGTTTTTT
TRBV11-2	-	few	TRBJ2-5	CASSSYSGYQETQYF	TGTGCCAGCAGCTCCTATAGTGGGTACCAAGAGACCCAGTACTTC
TRBV9	TRBD1	few	TRBJ2-7	CASNRQGAYEQYF	TGTGCCAGCAATCGGCAGGGGGCCTACGAGCAGTACTTC